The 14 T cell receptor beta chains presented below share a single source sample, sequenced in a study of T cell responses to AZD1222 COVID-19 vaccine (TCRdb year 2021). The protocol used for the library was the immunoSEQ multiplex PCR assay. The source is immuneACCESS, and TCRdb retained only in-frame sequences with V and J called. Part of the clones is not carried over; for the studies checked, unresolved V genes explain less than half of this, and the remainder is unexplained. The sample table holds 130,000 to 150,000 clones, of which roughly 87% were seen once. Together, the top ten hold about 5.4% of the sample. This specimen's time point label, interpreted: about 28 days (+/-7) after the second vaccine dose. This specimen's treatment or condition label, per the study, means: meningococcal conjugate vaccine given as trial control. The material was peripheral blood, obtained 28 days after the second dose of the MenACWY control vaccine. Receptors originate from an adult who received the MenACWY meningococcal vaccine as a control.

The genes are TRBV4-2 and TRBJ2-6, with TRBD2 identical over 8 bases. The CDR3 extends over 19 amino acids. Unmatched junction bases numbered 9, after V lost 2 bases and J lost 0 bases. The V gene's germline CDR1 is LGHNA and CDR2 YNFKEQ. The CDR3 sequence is CASSQKLLAASSGANVLTF. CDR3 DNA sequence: TGTGCCAGCAGCCAAAAGTTACTAGCGGCGAGCTCTGGGGCCAACGTCCTGACTTTC.

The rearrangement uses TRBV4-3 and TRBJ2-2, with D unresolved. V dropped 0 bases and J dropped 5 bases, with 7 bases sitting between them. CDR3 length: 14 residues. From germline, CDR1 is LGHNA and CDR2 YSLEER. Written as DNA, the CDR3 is TGCGCCAGCAGCCAAGACTCGGGTACCGGGGAGCTGTTTTTT. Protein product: CASSQDSGTGELFF.

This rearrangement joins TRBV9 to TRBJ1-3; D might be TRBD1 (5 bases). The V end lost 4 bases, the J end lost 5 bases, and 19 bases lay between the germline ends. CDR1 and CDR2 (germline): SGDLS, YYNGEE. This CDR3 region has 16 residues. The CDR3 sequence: CASSPLTPGLRNTIYF. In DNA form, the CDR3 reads TGTGCCAGCAGCCCCCTTACACCGGGACTTAGAAACACCATATATTTT.

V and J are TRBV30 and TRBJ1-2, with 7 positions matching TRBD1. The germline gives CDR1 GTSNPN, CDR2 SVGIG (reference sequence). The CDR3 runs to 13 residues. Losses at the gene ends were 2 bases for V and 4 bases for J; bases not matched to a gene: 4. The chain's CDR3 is CAWSPGDSYGYTF. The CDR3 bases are TGTGCCTGGAGTCCAGGGGACAGCTATGGCTACACCTTC.

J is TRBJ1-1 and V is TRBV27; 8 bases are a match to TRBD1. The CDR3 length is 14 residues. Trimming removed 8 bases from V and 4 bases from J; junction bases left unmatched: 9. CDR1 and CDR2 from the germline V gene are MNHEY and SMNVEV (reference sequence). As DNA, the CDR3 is TGTGCCAGCTTCAAGGACAGGGCTGGCACTGAAGCTTTCTTT. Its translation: CASFKDRAGTEAFF.

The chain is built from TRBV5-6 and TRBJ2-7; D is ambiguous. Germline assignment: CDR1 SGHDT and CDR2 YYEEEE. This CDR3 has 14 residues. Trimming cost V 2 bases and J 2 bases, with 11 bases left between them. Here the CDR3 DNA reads TGTGCCAGCAGCTTCTCCGCCAGACCCTACGAGCAGTACTTC. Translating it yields CASSFSARPYEQYF.

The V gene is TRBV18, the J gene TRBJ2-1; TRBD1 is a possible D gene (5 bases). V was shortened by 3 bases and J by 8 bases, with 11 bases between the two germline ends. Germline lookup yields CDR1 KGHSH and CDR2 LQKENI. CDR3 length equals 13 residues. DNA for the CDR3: TGTGCCAGCTCACCTGTTCAAGGGGATGAGCAGTTCTTC. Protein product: CASSPVQGDEQFF.

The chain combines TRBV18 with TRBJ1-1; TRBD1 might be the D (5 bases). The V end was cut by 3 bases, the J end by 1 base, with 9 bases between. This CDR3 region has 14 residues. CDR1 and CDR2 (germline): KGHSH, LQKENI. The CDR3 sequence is CASSPSRENTEAFF. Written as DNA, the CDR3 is TGTGCCAGCTCACCTAGCAGGGAGAACACTGAAGCTTTCTTT.

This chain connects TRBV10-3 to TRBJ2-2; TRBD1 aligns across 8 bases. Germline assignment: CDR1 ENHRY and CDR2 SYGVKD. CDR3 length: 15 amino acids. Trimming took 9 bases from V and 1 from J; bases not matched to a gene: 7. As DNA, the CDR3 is TGTGCCATGGGCAGGGGGCGGCAGAACACCGGGGAGCTGTTTTTT. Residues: CAMGRGRQNTGELFF.

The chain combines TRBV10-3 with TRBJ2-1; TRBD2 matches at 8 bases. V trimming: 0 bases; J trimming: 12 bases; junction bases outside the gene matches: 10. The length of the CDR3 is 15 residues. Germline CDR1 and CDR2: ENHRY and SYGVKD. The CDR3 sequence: CAISESGLGDVGQFF. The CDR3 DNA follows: TGTGCCATCAGTGAGTCGGGACTAGGCGACGTCGGGCAGTTCTTC.

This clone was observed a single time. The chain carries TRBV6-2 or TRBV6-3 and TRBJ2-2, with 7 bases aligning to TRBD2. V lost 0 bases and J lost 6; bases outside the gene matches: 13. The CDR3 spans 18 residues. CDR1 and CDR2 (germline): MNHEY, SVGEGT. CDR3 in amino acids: CASSYSQGSTSLSGELFF. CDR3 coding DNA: TGTGCCAGCAGTTACTCGCAGGGTTCGACTAGCCTTTCCGGGGAGCTGTTTTTT.

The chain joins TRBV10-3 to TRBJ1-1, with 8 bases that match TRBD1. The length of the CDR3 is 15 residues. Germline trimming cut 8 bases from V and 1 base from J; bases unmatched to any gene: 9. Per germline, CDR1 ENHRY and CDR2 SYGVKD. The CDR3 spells CAIGGQGAGNTEAFF. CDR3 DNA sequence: TGTGCCATCGGTGGACAGGGCGCGGGGAACACTGAAGCTTTCTTT.

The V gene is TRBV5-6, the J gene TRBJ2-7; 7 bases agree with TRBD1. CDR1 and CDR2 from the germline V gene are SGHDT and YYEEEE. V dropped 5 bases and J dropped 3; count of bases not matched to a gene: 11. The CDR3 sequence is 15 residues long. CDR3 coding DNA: TGTGCCAGCAGTCGACGGGACAGTGGACACTACGAGCAGTACTTC. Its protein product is CASSRRDSGHYEQYF. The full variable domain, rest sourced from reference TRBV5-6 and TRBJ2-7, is DAGVTQSPTHLIKTRGQQVTLRCSPKSGHDTVSWYQQALGQGPQFIFQYYEEEERQRGNFPDRFSGHQFPNYSSELNVNALLLGDSALYLCASSRRDSGHYEQYFGPGTRLTVT.

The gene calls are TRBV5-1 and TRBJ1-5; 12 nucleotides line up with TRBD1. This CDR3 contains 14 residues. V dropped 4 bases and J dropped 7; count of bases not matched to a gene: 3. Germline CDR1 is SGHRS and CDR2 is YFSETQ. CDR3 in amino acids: CASSVGTGGQPQHF. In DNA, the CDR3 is TGCGCCAGCAGCGTAGGGACAGGGGGCCAGCCCCAGCATTTT. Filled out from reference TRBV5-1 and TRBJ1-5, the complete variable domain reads KAGVTQTPRYLIKTRGQQVTLSCSPISGHRSVSWYQQTPGQGLQFLFEYFSETQRNKGNFPGRFSGRQFSNSRSEMNVSTLELGDSALYLCASSVGTGGQPQHFGDGTRLSIL.